The rows below give T cell receptor beta chains drawn from one sample of a study of blood T cell repertoires in COVID-19. The table came from immunoSEQ multiplex PCR; TCRdb's copy has only in-frame clones and leaves some out. The sample records over 100,000 clones, 65% to 85% being singletons. The material sequenced was peripheral blood. These receptors were taken from a woman between 65 and 79 years old with acute or convalescent COVID-19. Both conserved end residues are part of each CDR3. Each record gives: clone size, J gene, V gene, CDR3 protein. Rows give clone size only sometimes, using once, few, many, or a class for an expanded clone.

NA | TRBJ2-3 | TRBV12-2 | CASRDRDRGTDTQYF
NA | TRBJ2-5 | TRBV4-1 | CASSQEVGGSRTQYF
once | TRBJ2-7 | TRBV28 | CASSLSEELHEQYF
once | TRBJ2-3 | TRBV9 | CASSSRGGTDTQYF
NA | TRBJ1-5 | TRBV7-8 | CASSVSGGRLEPQHF
NA | TRBJ2-1 | TRBV10-3 | CATSPRRDEQFF
NA | TRBJ1-2 | TRBV28 | CASSSNRGGYTF
NA | TRBJ1-5 | TRBV6-5 | CASTERPGQPQHF
NA | TRBJ2-3 | TRBV5-1 | CASRRTDTQYF
NA | TRBJ1-4 | TRBV28 | CASSAGNEKLFF
NA | TRBJ1-1 | TRBV5-1 | CASSSIQGTEAFF
NA | TRBJ2-3 | TRBV7-3 | CASSLNTGVRDTQYF
NA | TRBJ2-3 | TRBV30 | CAWSNPREGTYTDTQYF
NA | TRBJ1-1 | TRBV9 | CASSARPGSEAFF
few | TRBJ2-3 | TRBV7-9 | CASSLRQGVAQDTQYF
few | TRBJ1-1 | TRBV19 | CASGTGLNTEAFF
few | TRBJ1-1 | TRBV6-1 | CASSEHRLGNTEAFF
NA | TRBJ2-1 | TRBV6-1 | CASSTTGNEQFF
NA | TRBJ2-7 | TRBV11-3 | CASSPYHTGTGFAYEQYF
NA | TRBJ2-2 | TRBV11-3 | CASSGRAGELFF
NA | TRBJ2-5 | TRBV12-3/TRBV12-4 | CASSAAAGWTQYF
NA | TRBJ2-7 | TRBV5-1 | CASSLGDRGLDEQYF
NA | TRBJ1-3 | TRBV2 | CASSESGSSGNTIYF
NA | TRBJ1-3 | TRBV27 | CASSLSIPGTGNTIYF
NA | TRBJ1-5 | TRBV30 | CAWSTASNQPQHF
NA | TRBJ2-7 | TRBV3-1/TRBV3-2 | CASSLRGTYEQYF
NA | TRBJ1-2 | TRBV29-1 | CSVETGASGRGYTF
NA | TRBJ2-7 | TRBV5-4 | CASSIDRGNEQYF
NA | TRBJ1-2 | TRBV5-1 | CASSFDRASGYTF
NA | TRBJ2-7 | TRBV6-6 | CASSQQGYEQYF
NA | TRBJ1-1 | TRBV7-3 | CASSLRSPGQGRRNEAFF
once | TRBJ2-2 | TRBV11-3 | CASSLSGLAGEGQTGELFF
NA | TRBJ2-2 | TRBV19 | CASRGGSTGELFF
NA | TRBJ2-7 | TRBV30 | CAWSSLAGVTGEQYF
NA | TRBJ1-5 | TRBV27 | CASSLSLLGNQPQHF
once | TRBJ2-1 | TRBV3-1/TRBV3-2 | CASSQDASSYNEQFF
once | TRBJ2-2 | TRBV6-6 | CASRRGQGRTGELFF
NA | TRBJ2-5 | TRBV4-1 | CASSQEIGIQTQYF
NA | TRBJ2-1 | TRBV5-1 | CASSPAGANEQFF
NA | TRBJ1-2 | TRBV18 | CASSPGQGDYGYTF
NA | TRBJ2-1 | TRBV4-2 | CASSPASGSSIGQFF
NA | TRBJ2-5 | TRBV3-1/TRBV3-2 | CASSQESGILEQETQYF